Sequencing of this TCR beta chain was carried out in a study of T-cell memory formation after mild COVID-19. The overall study: Largely donor-specific TCR clusters were found. Overall study results and limits: Later expanders leaned CD4+, whereas day 15 to 85 contracting clones were balanced CD4/CD8. Pre-infection memory harbored some responding clones, suggesting cross-reactive memory joined.

There are 15 residues in the CDR3. Trimming cost V 5 bases and J 1 base; bases outside gene matches: 7. The V gene's germline CDR1 is MNHEY and CDR2 SMNVEV (reference sequence). Constant-segment primers were used for 5'RACE, and the resulting TCR alpha and TCR beta cDNA libraries carried sample barcodes and UMIs. Using its own MiXCR run on the 5' RACE reads, TCRdb lists one record per CDR3 protein. The data hold roughly 340,000 distinct CDR3 sequences, with approximately 15% observed a single time. There are a few counts of this clonotype. Its antigen is currently unknown. The TCR originated in a man younger than 30 who had mild COVID-19 (a few samples of this study predate the infection). Cell type and time point are not known. The chain is built from TRBV27 and TRBJ1-1; 7 positions match TRBD1. Specimen: PBMCs or a T cell subset sorted from them (not recorded which). CDR3 sequence: CASSPIGTANTEAFF. CDR3 bases: TGTGCCAGCAGTCCTATCGGGACAGCGAACACTGAAGCTTTCTTT.